Listed below are T cell receptor beta chains from one sample, sequenced in a study of breast tumors, draining lymph nodes, adjacent tissues. One entry per CDR3 protein, called by TCRdb with MiXCR from the multiplex PCR reads. The repertoire holds 270,000 or so distinct CDR3 sequences, with 30% as singletons. The sequencing input was axillary lymph node tissue. All receptors come from a female donor with breast cancer. Some clones in this sample may be carry-over from other donors' samples. The CDR3 runs from the conserved cysteine through the conserved F or W. The order of the fields is J gene, V gene, clone size, D gene, CDR3 protein, CDR3 DNA. D genes are given only for firm matches. Clone size is given for some rows only: seen once, a few or many times, or a class if the clone is expanded.

>TRBJ2-1|TRBV10-2|-|TRBD2
CASREGAGEQFF
TGCGCCAGCAGAGAAGGAGCGGGAGAGCAGTTCTTC
>TRBJ2-3|TRBV20-1|many|TRBD2
CPPGLAGDGTQYF
TGCCCGCCGGGACTAGCGGGAGACGGTACGCAGTATTTT
>TRBJ2-3|TRBV10-3|many|-
CAIGTSSTDTQYF
TGTGCCATCGGTACTAGCAGTACAGATACGCAGTATTTT
>TRBJ2-3|TRBV4-3|many|TRBD2
CASSQDRTRGGDTQYF
TGCGCCAGCAGCCAAGATCGGACCCGGGGGGGAGATACGCAGTATTTT
>TRBJ1-2|TRBV4-2|-|-
CASSLGDGHYGYTF
TGTGCCAGCAGCCTTGGGGACGGGCACTATGGCTACACCTTC
>TRBJ1-4|TRBV9|many|-
CASSRGEKLFF
TGTGCCAGCAGTCGGGGTGAAAAACTGTTTTTT
>TRBJ1-6|TRBV11-2|many|-
CASRDNNSPLHF
TGTGCCAGCCGGGACAATAATTCACCCCTCCACTTT
>TRBJ1-2|TRBV6-1|few|-
CASSEAVAEDGYTF
TGTGCCAGCAGTGAAGCGGTGGCCGAGGATGGCTACACCTTC
>TRBJ2-2|TRBV24-1|many|-
CATSALYGNTGELFF
TGTGCCACCAGTGCCCTGTATGGGAACACCGGGGAGCTGTTTTTT
>TRBJ1-5|TRBV6-1|many|-
CASSEADGGQPQHF
TGTGCCAGCAGTGAAGCGGACGGTGGTCAGCCCCAGCATTTT
>TRBJ1-6|TRBV6-5|many|TRBD1
CASSVDRGHNSPLHF
TGTGCCAGCAGCGTGGACAGGGGGCATAATTCACCCCTCCACTTT
>TRBJ2-7|TRBV7-8|many|TRBD2
CASSQSGTYEQYF
TGTGCCAGCAGCCAAAGCGGGACCTACGAGCAGTACTTC
>TRBJ2-1|TRBV6-2/TRBV6-3|-|-
CASSTGQFNEQFF
TGTGCCAGCAGTACCGGACAGTTCAATGAGCAGTTCTTC
>TRBJ2-1|TRBV29-1|many|TRBD1
CSGTGGSFTNEQFF
TGCAGCGGTACAGGGGGCTCATTCACTAATGAGCAGTTCTTC
>TRBJ2-7|TRBV5-4|many|-
CASSLASNYEQYF
TGTGCCAGCAGCTTGGCCTCCAACTACGAGCAGTACTTC
>TRBJ2-2|TRBV7-8|many|TRBD2
CASSPFGLAGTGELFF
TGTGCCAGCAGCCCATTCGGACTAGCGGGAACCGGGGAGCTGTTTTTT
>TRBJ2-5|TRBV5-6|many|TRBD1
CASSFGQGRYPETQYF
TGTGCCAGCAGCTTCGGACAGGGCAGGTACCCAGAGACCCAGTACTTC
>TRBJ2-5|TRBV11-3|-|TRBD1
CASSLGQGTGQETQYF
TGTGCCAGCAGCTTGGGACAGGGGACAGGCCAAGAGACCCAGTACTTC
>TRBJ2-5|TRBV29-1|many|-
CSVEDWGWGTQYF
TGCAGCGTTGAAGATTGGGGATGGGGGACCCAGTACTTC
>TRBJ1-2|TRBV5-1|many|-
CASSLGQAGSGGYTF
TGCGCCAGCAGCTTGGGACAGGCAGGATCTGGTGGCTACACCTTC
>TRBJ2-3|TRBV5-1|many|-
CASSSRPGPKTDTQYF
TGCGCCAGCAGTTCGCGGCCAGGGCCGAAAACAGATACGCAGTATTTT
>TRBJ2-7|TRBV30|many|-
CAWSVGVGYEQYF
TGTGCCTGGAGCGTGGGTGTAGGCTACGAGCAGTACTTC
>TRBJ2-5|TRBV7-7|many|-
CASSLNRAETQYF
TGTGCTAGCAGCTTAAACCGGGCGGAGACCCAGTACTTC
>TRBJ2-6|TRBV7-9|-|TRBD1
CASSRRQGVGGANVLTF
TGTGCCAGCAGCCGACGACAGGGGGTGGGTGGGGCCAACGTCCTGACTTTC
>TRBJ2-7|TRBV27|-|TRBD2
CASSSNSGRAHEQYF
TGTGCCAGCAGCTCTAATAGCGGGAGGGCCCACGAGCAGTACTTC
>TRBJ2-7|TRBV7-2|-|-
CASSLAGEGEQYF
TGTGCCAGCAGCTTAGCGGGAGAAGGCGAGCAGTACTTC
>TRBJ2-1|TRBV4-2|once|-
CASSQDNGIGEQFF
TGTGCCAGCAGCCAAGATAACGGGATCGGTGAGCAGTTCTTC
>TRBJ2-2|TRBV7-2|many|TRBD2
CASSFGLAGAGELFF
TGTGCCAGCAGCTTCGGACTAGCGGGCGCCGGGGAGCTGTTTTTT